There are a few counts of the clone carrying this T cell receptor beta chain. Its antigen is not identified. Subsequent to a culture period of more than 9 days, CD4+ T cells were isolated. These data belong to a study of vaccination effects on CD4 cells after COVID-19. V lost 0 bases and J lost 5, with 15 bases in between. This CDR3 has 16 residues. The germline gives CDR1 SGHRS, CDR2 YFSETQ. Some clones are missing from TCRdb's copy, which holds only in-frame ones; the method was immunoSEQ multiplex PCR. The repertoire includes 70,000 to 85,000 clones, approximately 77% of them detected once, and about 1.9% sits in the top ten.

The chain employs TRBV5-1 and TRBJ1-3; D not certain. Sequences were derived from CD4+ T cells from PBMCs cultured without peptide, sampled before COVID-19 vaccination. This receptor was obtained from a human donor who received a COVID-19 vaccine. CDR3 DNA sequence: TGCGCCAGCAGCTTGGCGGGCAACCTTGCAAGAAACACCATATATTTT. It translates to CASSLAGNLARNTIYF.